Below, 21 T cell receptor beta chains from the same sample are listed, as sequenced in a study of STAT3 mutations in large granular lymphocyte leukemia. Study-level results: In T-cell large granular lymphocyte leukemia, about half of patients showed multiple immunodominant subclonotypes.

Their antigens are not known. Profiling relied on immunoSEQ multiplex PCR, and the TCRdb table lists in-frame clones only, not all of them. Seen here are some 27,000 clones, roughly 80% observed once, and the top ten hold about 29%. Source material: peripheral blood mononuclear cells. These receptor sequences come from a woman aged 50 to 60 with T-cell large granular lymphocyte leukemia. Some clones in this sample may be carry-over from other donors' samples.

The chain carries TRBV10-3 and TRBJ1-2, with unresolved D. Trimming removed 8 bases at V and 8 bases at J, with 18 bases between. Germline-derived CDR1 and CDR2 are ENHRY and SYGVKD. The CDR3 runs 13 residues. CDR3 loop: CAIGPAQAGGYTF. CDR3 bases: TGTGCCATCGGTCCCGCCCAGGCGGGGGGCTACACCTTC.

A single count supports this clone. The rearrangement uses TRBV18 and TRBJ1-5; the D is unclear. The CDR3 is 14 residues long. The V gene's germline CDR1 is KGHSH and CDR2 LQKENI. V gave up 3 bases and J gave up 4 bases, with 10 bases separating them. The DNA of the CDR3 is TGTGCCAGCTCACCCGCCGCCCGGAATCAGCCCCAGCATTTT. Translated, it gives CASSPAARNQPQHF.

This clone was counted once. The genes are TRBV28 and TRBJ1-2; 7 bases align to TRBD1. There are 15 residues in the CDR3. CDR1 and CDR2 (germline): MDHEN, SYDVKM. J lost 2 bases, V lost 1 base, and 4 bases had no gene match. The CDR3 DNA follows: TGTGCCAGCAGTTTATCTACGACAGGGAACTATGGCTACACCTTC. Translating gives CASSLSTTGNYGYTF.

The chain recombines TRBV27 with TRBJ1-5; the D is unclear. Trimming removed 5 bases at V and 3 bases at J, with 11 bases between. CDR1 MNHEY and CDR2 SMNVEV come from the germline V gene (reference sequence). The CDR3 sequence is 14 residues long. CDR3 sequence reads: CASSHRSTNQPQHF. The CDR3 nucleotides are TGTGCCAGCAGTCACCGGTCGACCAATCAGCCCCAGCATTTT.

This rearrangement joins TRBV4-1 to TRBJ2-1; 10 bases agree with TRBD2. The CDR3 length is 16 residues. Germline V gene sequence: CDR1 MGHRA, CDR2 YSYEKL. The V and J ends lost 4 bases and 1 base, in that order; junction bases with no gene match: 4. CDR3 bases: TGCGCCAGCAGCCTTTGGACTAGCGGATCCTACAATGAGCAGTTCTTC. Protein: CASSLWTSGSYNEQFF.

The chain carries TRBV10-3 and TRBJ2-7, with a weak D call TRBD1 (6 bases). Per the germline V gene, CDR1 is ENHRY and CDR2 is SYGVKD. Trimming left V 4 bases short and J 3 bases short, with 7 bases between. The CDR3 totals 12 residues. CDR3 bases: TGTGCCATCAGTGGACAGGACTACGAGCAGTACTTC. It encodes CAISGQDYEQYF.

The chain couples TRBV7-9 to TRBJ2-5; 8 nucleotides agree with TRBD1. This CDR3 is 16 amino acids long. V dropped 5 bases and J dropped 4; count of bases not matched to a gene: 12. The germline gives CDR1 SEHNR, CDR2 FQNEAQ (reference sequence). The CDR3 region has the DNA TGTGCCAGCAGCCGATTGACAGGGGCTATGGTAGAGACCCAGTACTTC. Encoded protein: CASSRLTGAMVETQYF.

This clone came up once. The chain employs TRBV7-2 and TRBJ2-7, with 7 bases that match TRBD1. In germline, CDR1 is SGHTA, CDR2 FQGNSA. CDR3 length: 15 amino acids. V gave up 3 bases and J gave up 3 bases; unmatched junction bases: 8. CDR3 in DNA: TGTGCCAGCAGCTTTAAGGGGGACAGTCTCTACGAGCAGTACTTC. This sequence encodes CASSFKGDSLYEQYF. The variable domain in full, completed from reference TRBV7-2 and TRBJ2-7, reads GAGVSQSPSNKVTEKGKDVELRCDPISGHTALYWYRQSLGQGLEFLIYFQGNSAPDKSGLPSDRFSAERTGGSVSTLTIQRTQQEDSAVYLCASSFKGDSLYEQYFGPGTRLTVT.

V gene TRBV27 combines with J gene TRBJ2-1, with D perhaps matching TRBD2 (6 bases). V was cut by 7 bases and J by 6 bases, with 16 bases left in between. This CDR3 has 14 amino acids. The germline gives CDR1 MNHEY, CDR2 SMNVEV (reference sequence). CDR3: CASIPQGGFNEQFF. The CDR3 bases are TGTGCCAGCATACCCCAAGGAGGGTTCAATGAGCAGTTCTTC.

The chain carries TRBV18 and TRBJ2-7; 8 positions match TRBD1. Trimming at V came to 5 bases and at J to 6 bases, leaving 3 bases not matched to a gene. The CDR3 is made up of 12 amino acids. CDR1 and CDR2 from the germline V gene are KGHSH and LQKENI. CDR3 coding DNA: TGTGCCAGCTCAACGACAGGGGCCGAGCAGTACTTC. Translated, it gives CASSTTGAEQYF.

The chain couples TRBV12-5 to TRBJ2-5, with D uncertain. The germline gives CDR1 LGHNT, CDR2 FRNRAP. Trimming stripped 1 base from V and 5 bases from J, with 11 bases between. The length of the CDR3 is 14 residues. The chain's CDR3 is CASGLGDEGETQYF. The CDR3 coding sequence is TGTGCTAGTGGTTTGGGTGACGAAGGTGAGACCCAGTACTTC.

V and J are TRBV7-9 and TRBJ2-5; unclear D gene. CDR1 SEHNR and CDR2 FQNEAQ come from the germline V gene (reference sequence). V was pared by 1 base and J by 6 bases, with 9 bases between. The CDR3 consists of 13 residues. CDR3 DNA sequence: TGTGCCAGCAGCTTAGATGAATACAAGACCCAGTACTTC. The encoded protein is CASSLDEYKTQYF.

This chain connects TRBV6-6 to TRBJ2-1, with TRBD2 identical over 12 bases. V dropped 4 bases and J dropped 8; count of bases not matched to a gene: 3. CDR3 size: 14 residues. Germline CDR1 and CDR2: MNHNY and SVGAGI (reference sequence). CDR3 DNA: TGTGCCAGCAGTTTGACTAGCGGGAGCTATGAGCAGTTCTTC. It yields the protein CASSLTSGSYEQFF.

The chain recombines TRBV28 with TRBJ2-5, with 14 bases identical to TRBD2. The trim removed 2 bases at V and 5 bases at J, leaving 4 bases unmatched. This CDR3 region has 16 residues. Germline V lookup: CDR1 MDHEN, CDR2 SYDVKM. Written as DNA, the CDR3 is TGTGCCAGCAGTTTAGGGACTAGCGGGAGAAGGGAGACCCAGTACTTC. It specifies CASSLGTSGRRETQYF.

The chain is built from TRBV5-4 and TRBJ2-1; D possibly corresponds to TRBD2 (6 bases). This CDR3 comprises 14 residues. Per the germline V gene, CDR1 is SGHNT and CDR2 is YYREEE (reference sequence). V shed 2 bases and J shed 5 bases, with 11 bases lying between them. The CDR3 DNA follows: TGTGCCAGCAGCTTATTACTAGCAGACAATGAGCAGTTCTTC. This encodes CASSLLLADNEQFF. Drawing the rest from reference TRBV5-4 and TRBJ2-1, the complete variable domain is ETGVTQSPTHLIKTRGQQVTLRCSSQSGHNTVSWYQQALGQGPQFIFQYYREEENGRGNFPPRFSGLQFPNYSSELNVNALELDDSALYLCASSLLLADNEQFFGPGTRLTVL.

The J gene is TRBJ2-2, the V gene TRBV5-1; tentatively, D is TRBD1 (5 bases). Trimming took 1 base from V and 4 from J, leaving 14 bases between them. The CDR3 is made up of 16 amino acids. CDR1 and CDR2 (germline): SGHRS, YFSETQ. The DNA for the CDR3 is TGCGCCAGCAGCTTGCCGCTGGCAGGGCCCACCGGGGAGCTGTTTTTT. It codes for CASSLPLAGPTGELFF.

The genes are TRBV7-2 and TRBJ1-2, with D unclear. This CDR3 is 14 amino acids long. V was trimmed by 3 bases and J by 7 bases, leaving 15 bases between them. Per germline, CDR1 SGHTA and CDR2 FQGNSA. The CDR3, as DNA: TGTGCCAGCAGCTTGGTATTCTGGAGCCCTGGCTACACCTTC. It codes for CASSLVFWSPGYTF.

This chain uses TRBV6-6 with TRBJ2-1; D not certain. The CDR3 covers 16 residues. V was pared by 6 bases and J by 4 bases, with 19 bases between. CDR1 and CDR2 from the germline V gene are MNHNY and SVGAGI (reference sequence). In DNA form, the CDR3 reads TGTGCCAGCAGAGCCGATATAGGCAGACGATACAATGAGCAGTTCTTC. Its protein is CASRADIGRRYNEQFF.

This clone has more than one count but fewer than ten. V is TRBV7-3 and J is TRBJ2-7; possibly TRBD2 for D (6 bases). Germline V CDR1 and CDR2: SGHTA, FQGTGA. There are 20 residues in the CDR3. V was pared by 1 base and J by 3 bases, with 28 bases between. The CDR3 nucleotides read TGTGCCAGCAGCTTAATGGGTACTCGGGACTCCACCTCCAGAATCTACGAGCAGTACTTC. Encoded protein: CASSLMGTRDSTSRIYEQYF.

This clone was counted only a few times. This sequence joins TRBV29-1 and TRBJ1-2; no firm D call. The CDR3 consists of 13 residues. V lost 1 base, J lost 3 bases, and 9 bases lay in between. From germline, CDR1 is SQVTM and CDR2 ANQGSEA. DNA for the CDR3: TGCAGCGTTGAAGCGAGACTCCACTATGGCTACACCTTC. Protein sequence: CSVEARLHYGYTF.

The chain uses TRBV18 and TRBJ2-3, with D perhaps matching TRBD2 (5 bases). Per the germline V gene, CDR1 is KGHSH and CDR2 is LQKENI. This CDR3 is built from 14 residues. The V gene lost 3 bases and the J gene lost 5 bases, with 12 bases spanning the gap. CDR3: CASSPQGGIDTQYF. As DNA, the CDR3 is TGTGCCAGCTCACCGCAAGGAGGTATAGATACGCAGTATTTT.